Below are 17 T cell receptor beta chains sequenced from a single sample in a study of blood T cell repertoires in COVID-19. The protocol was immunoSEQ multiplex PCR, while the TCRdb copy is restricted to in-frame clones and leaves out a portion. The table lists 110,000 to 150,000 clones, approximately 80% of them singletons. Sequencing was done on a sample of PBMCs or T cells enriched from blood (not recorded which). These receptors were obtained from a woman aged 18-29 years who had been exposed to COVID-19.

In this sample, this clone turned up once. The chain has TRBV27 and TRBJ2-1, with D maybe TRBD1 (5 bases). Germline CDR1 is MNHEY and CDR2 is SMNVEV (reference sequence). V was clipped by 5 bases and J by 8 bases, with 10 bases between them. The CDR3 covers 12 residues. The CDR3 spells CASSRQGYEQFF. The CDR3 nucleotides are TGTGCCAGCAGTCGGCAGGGCTATGAGCAGTTCTTC.

Comments on this clone: The junction and the germline gene differ at one end; a read error may be behind it. The rearrangement links TRBV28 to TRBJ2-7; 9 bases map to TRBD1. The length of the CDR3 is 12 residues. Germline CDR1 MDHEN, CDR2 SYDVKM. Written as DNA, the CDR3 is TGTGCCAGCAGCTCACGACCTTGGGACAGGGCTTTC. The encoded protein is CASSSRPWDRAF.

The CDR3 reads CASSLEGYYGYTF. The CDR3 coding sequence is TGTGCCAGCAGCTTGGAGGGGTACTATGGCTACACCTTC. The rearrangement links TRBV5-4 to TRBJ1-2; D possibly corresponds to TRBD1 (5 bases). Trimming took 0 bases from V and 3 from J, leaving 6 bases between them. CDR3 length equals 13 residues. Germline V gene lookup returns CDR1 SGHNT and CDR2 YYREEE (reference sequence). Variable domain in full (rest from reference TRBV5-4 and TRBJ1-2): ETGVTQSPTHLIKTRGQQVTLRCSSQSGHNTVSWYQQALGQGPQFIFQYYREEENGRGNFPPRFSGLQFPNYSSELNVNALELDDSALYLCASSLEGYYGYTFGSGTRLTVV.

The rearrangement joins TRBV28 to TRBJ1-2; 10 bases match TRBD1. J lost 9 bases, V lost 7 bases, and 5 bases had no gene match. The CDR3 covers 12 residues. Germline loops: CDR1 MDHEN, CDR2 SYDVKM. Written as DNA, the CDR3 is TGTGCCAGCAACCCGGGACAGGGGAGCTACACCTTC. Translated: CASNPGQGSYTF.

Only a few counts were recorded for this clone. This sequence joins TRBV11-2 and TRBJ1-2; TRBD1 aligns across 11 bases. Unmatched junction bases numbered 1, after V lost 3 bases and J lost 4 bases. Germline loops: CDR1 SGHAT, CDR2 FQNNGV. This CDR3 comprises 14 residues. CDR3: CASSFGTGGYGYTF. CDR3 nucleotides: TGTGCCAGCAGCTTCGGGACAGGGGGCTATGGCTACACCTTC.

A few counts support this clone. The rearrangement uses TRBV11-2 and TRBJ2-5; D is possibly TRBD2 (6 bases). Germline CDR1 SGHAT, CDR2 FQNNGV. Trimming took 5 bases from V and 1 from J, leaving 8 bases between them. This CDR3 is 13 amino acids long. The CDR3 DNA reads as TGTGCCAGCAGCAGTAGCGGCCAAGAGACCCAGTACTTC. Amino acids: CASSSSGQETQYF.

This rearrangement joins TRBV4-2 to TRBJ2-7; the match to TRBD2 covers 9 bases. V lost 4 bases and J lost 2; bases outside the gene matches: 9. The CDR3 has 16 residues. CDR1 and CDR2 from the germline V gene are LGHNA and YNFKEQ. The CDR3 protein is CASSPRQTSGTYEQYF. The CDR3 DNA is TGTGCCAGCAGCCCCAGACAGACTAGCGGAACCTACGAGCAGTACTTC.

The chain uses TRBV28 and TRBJ1-1, with D uncertain. Germline CDR1 is MDHEN and CDR2 is SYDVKM. This CDR3 has 12 residues. Trimming cost V 3 bases and J 5 bases, with 7 bases left between them. This chain's CDR3 is CASSLEETEAFF. CDR3 coding DNA: TGTGCCAGCAGTTTGGAGGAGACTGAAGCTTTCTTT. Full variable domain (outside the CDR3, taken from reference TRBV28 and TRBJ1-1): DVKVTQSSRYLVKRTGEKVFLECVQDMDHENMFWYRQDPGLGLRLIYFSYDVKMKEKGDIPEGYSVSREKKERFSLILESASTNQTSMYLCASSLEETEAFFGQGTRLTVV.

This clone was seen only a few times. The rearrangement uses TRBV5-1 and TRBJ2-5; TRBD2 matches at 8 bases. The germline CDR1 and CDR2 sequences are SGHRS and YFSETQ. The V segment lost 4 bases and the J segment 10 bases; nucleotides outside the gene matches: 18. This CDR3 has 16 amino acids. In DNA form, the CDR3 reads TGCGCCAGCAGCCCGGGATCCAGCGGGAGTAATTGGGACCAGTACTTC. It specifies CASSPGSSGSNWDQYF.

This clone was found a few times. The chain joins TRBV15 to TRBJ2-1; D is uncertain. The CDR3 is 16 amino acids. Trimming left V 5 bases short and J 0 bases short, with 14 bases between. Germline lookup yields CDR1 LNHNV and CDR2 YYDKDF (reference sequence). The CDR3 DNA reads as TGTGCCACCAGCGGCGGCGTTCCCTTCTCCTACAATGAGCAGTTCTTC. Translation gives CATSGGVPFSYNEQFF.

This sequence joins TRBV28 and TRBJ2-3; D is unresolved. The CDR3 is 12 residues long. V shed 4 bases and J shed 1 base, with 3 bases lying between them. The germline V gene encodes CDR1 MDHEN and CDR2 SYDVKM. The CDR3 nucleotides are TGTGCCAGCAGTTCAGGCACAGATACGCAGTATTTT. Translating gives CASSSGTDTQYF.

The chain has TRBV11-2 and TRBJ1-2, with a possible D match to TRBD1 (5 bases). V shed 0 bases and J shed 4 bases, with 12 bases lying between them. The V gene's germline CDR1 is SGHAT and CDR2 FQNNGV. The CDR3 is 15 residues long. CDR3 region: CASSLDLTAIYGYTF. The CDR3 region has the DNA TGTGCCAGCAGCTTAGATCTGACAGCTATCTATGGCTACACCTTC. The full variable domain, completed using reference TRBV11-2 and TRBJ1-2, is EAGVAQSPRYKIIEKRQSVAFWCNPISGHATLYWYQQILGQGPKLLIQFQNNGVVDDSQLPKDRFSAERLKGVDSTLKIQPAKLEDSAVYLCASSLDLTAIYGYTFGSGTRLTVV.

J is TRBJ2-3 and V is TRBV6-6; 10 bases map to TRBD1. With 2 bases clipped from V and 2 bases from J, the junction kept 4 bases outside the gene matches. The CDR3 sequence is 16 residues long. Germline V gene data show CDR1 as MNHNY and CDR2 as SVGAGI (reference sequence). The CDR3: CASSYPTGGYTDTQYF. CDR3 nucleotide sequence: TGTGCCAGCAGTTACCCGACAGGGGGCTACACAGATACGCAGTATTTT.

V gene TRBV5-1 combines with J gene TRBJ1-4, with D hard to call. Germline V CDR1 and CDR2: SGHRS, YFSETQ. V dropped 1 base and J dropped 2 bases, with 6 bases sitting between them. This CDR3 region has 14 residues. CDR3 bases: TGCGCCAGCAGCTTGCTGGGCACTAATGAAAAACTGTTTTTT. Translation: CASSLLGTNEKLFF.

This rearrangement joins TRBV18 to TRBJ2-5, with 7 bases that match TRBD2. J lost 2 bases, V lost 5 bases, and 5 bases had no gene match. The CDR3 consists of 14 residues. Germline values: CDR1 KGHSH, CDR2 LQKENI. DNA of the CDR3: TGTGCCAGCTCAGCCGGACTAGATCAAGAGACCCAGTACTTC. Amino acid sequence: CASSAGLDQETQYF. The whole variable domain, remainder taken from reference TRBV18 and TRBJ2-5, is NAGVMQNPRHLVRRRGQEARLRCSPMKGHSHVYWYRQLPEEGLKFMVYLQKENIIDESGMPKERFSAEFPKEGPSILRIQQVVRGDSAAYFCASSAGLDQETQYFGPGTRLLVL.

The chain joins TRBV2 to TRBJ1-6, with 7 bases matching TRBD1. V lost 4 bases, J lost 9 bases, and 6 bases stayed unmatched. The V gene's germline CDR1 is SNHLY and CDR2 FYNNEI. The CDR3 contains 14 residues. The CDR3 loop reads CASSGQGLISPLHF. CDR3 DNA sequence: TGTGCCAGCAGTGGACAGGGTCTAATTTCACCCCTCCACTTT.

CDR3 bases: TGTGCCACGGGGACAGGGACTACCTACGAGCAGTACTTC. It encodes CATGTGTTYEQYF. The V and J genes are TRBV24-1 and TRBJ2-7, with 9 bases fitting TRBD1. The CDR3 loop spans 13 amino acids. Germline trimming cut 10 bases from V and 2 bases from J; bases unmatched to any gene: 5. Germline loops: CDR1 KGHDR, CDR2 SFDVKD.